What follows describes a single T cell receptor beta chain. CDR3-region Arm-PCR and iRepertoire HTBI primers produced the TCR beta libraries. TCRdb re-derived calls from the multiplex PCR reads in MiXCR, one entry per CDR3 protein. The sample shows a few hundred thousand distinct CDR3 sequences, around a sixth of them seen only once. Time point described: newly diagnosed GD, antithyroid drugs for less than 3 months. From RNA extracted from PBMCs, the TCR library was made. This specimen belongs to a study of regulatory T cells in long-lasting Graves disease. Germline CDR1 and CDR2: WNHNN and SYGVQD (reference sequence). After removal of 6 bases from V and 3 bases from J, the junction contained 7 bases not matched to a gene. This CDR3 is 14 amino acids long. The same specimen was also included in a second study, on T cells in Graves' hyperthyroidism and ophthalmopathy.

The J gene is TRBJ1-1, the V gene TRBV10-1; 7 nucleotides line up with TRBD1. The sequence came from a woman in her thirties with Graves disease. The specimen was peripheral blood mononuclear cells (PBMCs), collected at new diagnosis, from a patient treated with antithyroid drugs. Here the CDR3 reads CASSVDRMDTEAFF. In DNA, the CDR3 is TGCGCCAGCAGCGTGGACAGGATGGACACTGAAGCTTTCTTT.